This paragraph reports one T cell receptor beta chain. This clone's antigen is unknown. There are no base qualities to consult, and no much larger clone falls within one base. Instrument on record: Illumina NovaSeq 6000. cDNA libraries for TCRalpha and TCRbeta were prepared by 5'RACE using constant-segment primers, with sample barcodes and unique molecular identifiers added. RNA was extracted from every sample with Trizol reagent. Library amplification was performed in two PCR steps, and a second sample barcode and Illumina TruSeq adapters were introduced in the second step. The libraries were sequenced on an Illumina NovaSeq using 2 x 150 bp paired-end reads. The source study handled its data this way. Demultiplexing of reads and collapsing into UMI-guided consensus sequences were performed with migec v1.2.7. Using mixcr v2.1.11, UMI consensuses were aligned to TRA and TRB V and J templates and then assembled into clonotypes. Clonotypes were classified as expanded or contracted when called significant by both edgeR and NoisET, with noise models trained on biological replicates. edgeR calls used a false discovery rate-adjusted p below 0.01 and a log2 fold-change threshold of 1. PCA with hierarchical clustering of max-normalized trajectories of the 1000 most abundant clonotypes was used as exploratory dynamics analysis. Separately sequenced CD4+ and CD8+ repertoires were used to assign the CD4 or CD8 phenotype of responding clones. TCRdb itself trimmed the public reads at Q25 with fastp, ran MiXCR and retained productive beta chains. All rows with the same CDR3 protein become a single entry with the most common DNA and genes. These V and J calls originate from TCRdb's pipeline instead of the authors' own analysis. Present in this sample are 150,000 or so distinct CDR3 sequences, roughly 28% of which were seen just once. Together, the top ten hold 12% of the sample.

The source of the sample is a study of T-cell memory formation after mild COVID-19 (dated by TCRdb to the early 2020s). Regarding the research as a whole: Most TCR sequence clusters were specific to one of the two donors. In two donors, T-cell clones that expanded and contracted after mild COVID-19 were followed by sequencing TCRalpha and TCRbeta repertoires longitudinally. The cohort comprised two young, previously healthy adult volunteers, one female and one male.

The CDR3 measures 14 amino acids from cysteine to phenylalanine. CDR3 DNA is the only sequence kept; it has 42 bases, read in frame from the first base. CDR1 and CDR2, per the germline V gene, are SGHTA and FQGNSA. Unmatched junction bases come to 10, with V trimmed by 6 bases and J by 6 bases. Ficoll-Paque density gradient centrifugation was the method used to isolate PBMCs. The investigation overall reported the following: Some responding clones were detected in pre-infection memory, which suggested that pre-existing cross-reactive memory T cells had joined the SARS-CoV-2 response. Clones contracting from day 15 to 85 had balanced CD4/CD8 phenotypes, while a second wave expanding from day 15 to 37 was biased towards CD4+. The study included only a couple of mild cases, and larger cohorts that include severe cases with pre-infection samples were judged to be necessary. Whether the second-wave clones peaking on day 37 were SARS-CoV-2 specific was not confirmed. Contracting CD4+ clones appeared mostly in the CM and EM memory subsets, whereas CD8+ clones were enriched in EMRA.

The sample comprised PBMCs or a T cell subset sorted from them (not recorded which). The V gene is TRBV7-2 and the J gene is TRBJ2-7; 8 junctional bases match TRBD2. The sequence came from an adult woman who had mild COVID-19 (a few samples of this study predate the infection). The sample titles of this study are shuffled in the database, so cell type and time point are left out; the donor was told from shared clones. The CDR3 here reads CASSPSELAGEQYF. The DNA is as follows: TGTGCCAGCAGTCCGTCGGAGCTAGCGGGCGAGCAGTACTTC.